This TCR beta chain is from a study of blood T cell repertoires in COVID-19. For the study at large: The study drew acute and convalescent COVID-19 samples from the United States, Italy and Spain. Sources were T cells, B-cell-depleted T cells, or PBMCs; the material itself was cDNA or gDNA.

The germline CDR1 and CDR2 sequences are SGHTA and FQGNSA. Trimming removed 2 bases from V and 3 bases from J, with 11 bases in between. The CDR3 runs 15 residues. Original data processing: The assay estimated nucleated cells by amplifying reference gene primers. Assay: immunoSEQ multiplex PCR; the TCRdb copy retains only in-frame clones and omits some. Clone size and the V and J calls come from that table; the DNA yielded D and trimming. The sample has approximately 130,000 clones, 80% to 85% seen once. V is TRBV7-2 and J is TRBJ1-5, with D tentatively TRBD1 (5 bases). The source material was peripheral blood. This receptor was identified in a woman aged 60-75 years with active or convalescent COVID-19. The CDR3 nucleotides are TGTGCCAGCAGCTTATCCAGGGCCCACAATCAGCCCCAGCATTTT. Its translation is CASSLSRAHNQPQHF.